This T cell receptor (beta chain) was captured by sequencing in a study of cytomegalovirus exposure and HLA in healthy donors. Broader study findings: Reports described diagnosis of cytomegalovirus status by the classifier as highly specific and sensitive.

V was pared by 6 bases and J by 1 base, with 8 bases of the junction left unmatched. The CDR3 sequence is 15 residues long. Per germline, CDR1 SNHLY and CDR2 FYNNEI. The donors were members of the validation cohort comprising about 130 subjects, separate from the roughly 680-subject first cohort. Generated by immunoSEQ multiplex PCR, the TCRdb table keeps only in-frame clones and is missing some. Of about 200,000 clones listed, around 80% are singletons. With respect to this clone: No antigen is known for it.

The chain uses TRBV2 and TRBJ2-5; 7 nucleotides line up with TRBD1. The receptor comes from a woman younger than 45 in good health and CMV-seropositive. Sequencing was done on a sample of PBMCs. The CDR3 spells CASRETGVGQETQYF. CDR3 nucleotide sequence: TGTGCCAGCAGAGAAACAGGGGTTGGCCAAGAGACCCAGTACTTC.